The TCR beta chain described here comes from a study of T-cell memory formation after mild COVID-19. Via MiXCR, TCRdb re-called the 5' RACE reads, giving one row per CDR3 protein. The sample records 200,000 or so distinct CDR3 sequences, around 8.8% being singletons. This clonotype was counted between two and nine times. The CDR3 has 14 residues. Germline V gene sequence: CDR1 SGHDN, CDR2 FVKESK. With 4 bases removed from V and 6 bases from J, the gap between germline ends came to 13 bases. Source material: PBMCs or a T cell subset sorted from them (not recorded which). The rearrangement links TRBV14 to TRBJ1-5, with D unresolved. The sequence was collected from a man aged 18-30 years who had mild COVID-19 (a few samples of this study predate the infection). Cell type and time point are not known. The CDR3: CASSRGTTGQPQHF. The CDR3 region has the DNA TGTGCCAGCAGCCGAGGAACGACGGGTCAGCCCCAGCATTTT.